Reported below is one TCR beta chain. What it binds is unknown. TCRdb's table, derived via immunoSEQ multiplex PCR, lists solely in-frame clones and lacks some. The table lists about 100,000 clones, 80% to 95% of them singletons. This sample was taken from a study of OX40 agonist ivuxolimab in advanced cancers. The V gene lost 7 bases and the J gene lost 1 base, with 10 bases spanning the gap. Per germline, CDR1 MNHEY and CDR2 SVGAGI. The CDR3 totals 13 residues. Study results and caveats: CD4+ and CD8+ blood T cells expanded clonally by week 6 at 0.1 to 3.0 mg/kg.

Source: CD4+ or CD8+ T cells sorted from blood, taken in a trial of the OX40 agonist ivuxolimab. The receptor's source is an adult with an advanced solid tumor such as melanoma, head and neck, liver or kidney cancer. The chain combines TRBV6-5 with TRBJ1-1, with D hard to call. CDR3 residues: CASKLSGNTEAFF. Here the CDR3 DNA reads TGTGCCAGCAAACTCTCCGGGAACACTGAAGCTTTCTTT.